These 10 T cell receptor beta chains were all obtained from the same sample, sequenced in a study of blood T cell repertoires in COVID-19 (dated by TCRdb to the early 2020s). Receptor amplification or capture employed the immunoSEQ multiplex PCR assay. Here the immuneACCESS table is served through TCRdb, limited to in-frame sequences with V and J called. Missing clones are a known gap in these copies; in checked studies unresolved V genes cover under half, and the rest lacks a known reason. The sample records around 280,000 clones, around 90% of which are singletons. Approximately 6% of the sample goes to the ten largest clones. Sample: PBMCs or T cells enriched from blood (not recorded which). These receptors were obtained from a woman aged 40 to 49 who had recovered from COVID-19.

The chain has TRBV7-8 and TRBJ2-2; 8 bases are shared with TRBD1. Trimming took 5 bases from V and 1 from J; bases not matched to a gene: 6. The length of the CDR3 is 16 residues. The germline CDR1 and CDR2 sequences are SGHVS and FQNEAQ. In DNA, the CDR3 is TGTGCCAGCAGCACTGGACAGGGCGGGAACACCGGGGAGCTGTTTTTT. Amino acids: CASSTGQGGNTGELFF.

V and J are TRBV30 and TRBJ2-7; D possibly corresponds to TRBD2 (7 bases). The CDR3 sequence is 14 residues long. V was clipped by 3 bases and J by 1 base, with 13 bases between them. Germline V gives CDR1 GTSNPN, CDR2 SVGIG (reference sequence). CDR3 in amino acids: CAWRRGGGSYEQYF. Written as DNA, the CDR3 is TGTGCCTGGAGGAGGGGGGGCGGATCCTACGAGCAGTACTTC.

The chain uses TRBV19 and TRBJ2-5, with 11 bases aligning to TRBD2. The CDR3 spans 15 residues. The V gene's germline CDR1 is LNHDA and CDR2 SQIVND (reference sequence). The V segment lost 4 bases and the J segment 5 bases; nucleotides outside the gene matches: 6. The CDR3 reads CASSRVTSGMETQYF. CDR3 nucleotide sequence: TGTGCCAGTAGTAGGGTGACTAGCGGGATGGAGACCCAGTACTTC. Filled out from reference TRBV19 and TRBJ2-5, the complete variable domain reads DGGITQSPKYLFRKEGQNVTLSCEQNLNHDAMYWYRQDPGQGLRLIYYSQIVNDFQKGDIAEGYSVSREKKESFPLTVTSAQKNPTAFYLCASSRVTSGMETQYFGPGTRLLVL.

On this clone itself: An end of the junction does not agree with germline; a read error may underlie this. V and J are TRBV7-2 and TRBJ2-7; possibly TRBD2 for D (6 bases). The germline CDR1 and CDR2 sequences are SGHTA and FQGNSA. The CDR3 spans 14 residues. CDR3 nucleotide sequence: TGTGCCAGCAGCGTAGCTTCGGGGGACGGCGAGCAGTACTTC. Translation: CASSVASGDGEQYF. The full variable domain, in which reference TRBV7-2 and TRBJ2-7 provide the parts outside the CDR3, is GAGVSQSPSNKVTEKGKDVELRCDPISGHTALYWYRQSLGQGLEFLIYFQGNSAPDKSGLPSDRFSAERTGGSVSTLTIQRTQQEDSAVYLCASSVASGDGEQYFGPGTRLTVT.

This clone was detected once. J is TRBJ2-3 and V is TRBV7-3; 8 bases agree with TRBD2. CDR1 SGHTA and CDR2 FQGTGA come from the germline V gene. This CDR3 spans 15 amino acids. Germline trimming cut 3 bases from V and 2 bases from J; bases unmatched to any gene: 4. DNA of the CDR3: TGTGCCAGCAGCTTTGCGGGGGGTAACACAGATACGCAGTATTTT. Translating gives CASSFAGGNTDTQYF.

This sequence joins TRBV5-4 and TRBJ2-7, with D tentatively TRBD2 (6 bases). Trimming shortened V by 0 bases and J by 0 bases, and 10 bases separated the two germline ends. The CDR3 runs to 15 residues. Germline-derived CDR1 and CDR2 are SGHNT and YYREEE (reference sequence). CDR3 bases: TGTGCCAGCAGCTTGGGTCCGGGGGTCTCCTACGAGCAGTACTTC. This encodes CASSLGPGVSYEQYF.

This chain connects TRBV2 to TRBJ1-2, with 7 bases identical to TRBD1. This CDR3 contains 16 residues. CDR1 is SNHLY and CDR2 is FYNNEI in the germline V gene. V lost 6 bases to trimming and J lost 4 bases; unmatched junction nucleotides: 14. CDR3 protein: CASSRPTGRNSYGYTF. CDR3 DNA sequence: TGTGCCAGCAGCCGCCCGACAGGGAGGAATAGCTATGGCTACACCTTC.

This chain uses TRBV19 with TRBJ2-5; 10 nucleotides align to TRBD2. The length of the CDR3 is 18 residues. V trimming: 1 base; J trimming: 4 bases; junction bases outside the gene matches: 12. Germline V gene lookup returns CDR1 LNHDA and CDR2 SQIVND (reference sequence). CDR3 region: CASSIGGTSVPVRETQYF. CDR3 nucleotide sequence: TGTGCCAGTAGTATAGGTGGGACTAGCGTTCCGGTGCGAGAGACCCAGTACTTC.

This clone was detected only once. V and J are TRBV13 and TRBJ1-2, with 10 bases fitting TRBD1. Germline V gives CDR1 PRHDT, CDR2 FYEKMQ (reference sequence). The CDR3 consists of 16 residues. The junction had 12 bases not matched to a gene; V was cut back by 4 bases and J by 7 bases. CDR3 protein: CASSWSGTGVRSGYTF. Here the CDR3 DNA reads TGTGCCAGCAGCTGGAGCGGGACAGGGGTCCGCAGTGGCTACACCTTC.

This chain connects TRBV30 to TRBJ1-1; 7 nucleotides align to TRBD1. The CDR3 length is 16 residues. CDR1 is GTSNPN and CDR2 is SVGIG in the germline V gene (reference sequence). With V trimmed by 8 bases and J by 3 bases, 18 bases remained unmatched. The CDR3 spells CAPTGPTGQGYTEAFF. The CDR3 DNA follows: TGTGCCCCGACCGGACCGACAGGGCAAGGATACACTGAAGCTTTCTTT.